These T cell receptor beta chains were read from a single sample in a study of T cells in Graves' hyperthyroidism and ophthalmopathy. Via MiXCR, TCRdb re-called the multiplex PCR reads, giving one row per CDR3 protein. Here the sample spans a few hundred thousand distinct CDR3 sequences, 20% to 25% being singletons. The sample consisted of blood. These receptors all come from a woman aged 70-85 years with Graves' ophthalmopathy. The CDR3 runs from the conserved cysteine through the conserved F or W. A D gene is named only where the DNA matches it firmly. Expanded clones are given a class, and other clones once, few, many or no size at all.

CDR3aa: CASSLGIGAQNTEAFF
CDR3nt: TGTGCCAGCAGCTTAGGTATAGGGGCACAGAACACTGAAGCTTTCTTT
j_gene: TRBJ1-1
v_gene: TRBV7-2
d_gene: .
abundance: few

CDR3aa: CSAKTTYEKLFF
CDR3nt: TGCAGTGCTAAGACCACTTATGAAAAACTGTTTTTT
j_gene: TRBJ1-4
v_gene: TRBV20-1
d_gene: .
abundance: .

CDR3aa: CSALRGSGRLNEQFF
CDR3nt: TGCAGCGCCCTAAGGGGTAGCGGGAGGTTAAATGAGCAGTTCTTC
j_gene: TRBJ2-1
v_gene: TRBV29-1
d_gene: TRBD2
abundance: few

CDR3aa: CASSLVLGTDTQYF
CDR3nt: TGTGCCAGCAGCTTAGTTCTCGGCACAGATACGCAGTATTTT
j_gene: TRBJ2-3
v_gene: TRBV5-1
d_gene: .
abundance: many

CDR3aa: CASSSPRTTGPFF
CDR3nt: TGTGCCAGCAGTTCCCCGAGGACCACGGGGCCGTTCTTC
j_gene: TRBJ2-1
v_gene: TRBV28
d_gene: .
abundance: .

CDR3aa: CASSLHLRGDNEQFF
CDR3nt: TGTGCCAGCAGCCTCCACCTGAGAGGCGACAATGAGCAGTTCTTC
j_gene: TRBJ2-1
v_gene: TRBV7-6
d_gene: .
abundance: .

CDR3aa: CASGFGSYEQYF
CDR3nt: TGTGCCAGCGGATTCGGGTCCTACGAGCAGTACTTC
j_gene: TRBJ2-7
v_gene: TRBV27
d_gene: .
abundance: .

CDR3aa: CAGSSRTGHTGELFF
CDR3nt: TGTGCCGGCAGTTCTCGGACAGGGCACACCGGGGAGCTGTTTTTT
j_gene: TRBJ2-2
v_gene: TRBV11-3
d_gene: TRBD1
abundance: .

CDR3aa: CASSEPTGRNSPLHF
CDR3nt: TGTGCCAGCAGTGAACCGACAGGGAGGAATTCACCCCTCCACTTT
j_gene: TRBJ1-6
v_gene: TRBV6-1
d_gene: TRBD1
abundance: few

CDR3aa: CSARRSGTMVNTEAFF
CDR3nt: TGCAGTGCTAGGCGTTCGGGGACCATGGTGAACACTGAAGCTTTCTTT
j_gene: TRBJ1-1
v_gene: TRBV20-1
d_gene: .
abundance: few

CDR3aa: CASSFSAGGPYEQYF
CDR3nt: TGTGCCAGCAGTTTTTCCGCGGGAGGGCCCTACGAGCAGTACTTC
j_gene: TRBJ2-7
v_gene: TRBV28
d_gene: TRBD2
abundance: many

CDR3aa: CASSTNRRVQETQYF
CDR3nt: TGTGCCAGTAGTACCAACAGGAGAGTACAAGAGACCCAGTACTTC
j_gene: TRBJ2-5
v_gene: TRBV19
d_gene: .
abundance: .

CDR3aa: CAWSADSWELFF
CDR3nt: TGTGCCTGGAGTGCCGATAGCTGGGAGCTGTTTTTT
j_gene: TRBJ2-2
v_gene: TRBV30
d_gene: .
abundance: few

CDR3aa: CASSPRQGGYSGYTF
CDR3nt: TGTGCCAGCAGCCCCCGACAGGGGGGCTACTCTGGCTACACCTTC
j_gene: TRBJ1-2
v_gene: TRBV9
d_gene: TRBD1
abundance: .

CDR3aa: CASSVGGIQETQYF
CDR3nt: TGTGCCAGCAGCGTAGGTGGGATCCAAGAGACCCAGTACTTC
j_gene: TRBJ2-5
v_gene: TRBV9
d_gene: .
abundance: few